The clone carrying this T cell receptor beta chain was found a few times. Trimming pared 1 base from V and 2 bases from J, leaving 12 bases between. Germline values: CDR1 SGHTA, CDR2 FQGNSA. This CDR3 is 15 amino acids long. Alongside a J-beta primer mix, a sample-barcoded 5' primer served in a second PCR lasting roughly 6 to 12 cycles. TCRdb used MiXCR to reprocess the 5' RACE reads, holding one entry per CDR3 protein. The repertoire holds around 280,000 distinct CDR3 sequences, with around 27% as singletons. This sample was taken from a study of blood T cells in healthy people across ages. This TCR derives from a woman in her 70s in good health. The V and J genes are TRBV7-2 and TRBJ2-7; the D gene is possibly TRBD2 (5 bases). Source material: blood. In nucleotides, the CDR3 is TGTGCCAGCAGCTTAGATGCAGCGGTGCCCTACGAGCAGTACTTC. Translating gives CASSLDAAVPYEQYF.